Sequencing of this T cell receptor beta chain was carried out in a study of CD8 T cells in ankylosing spondylitis. Construction of TCR beta libraries was performed using quantitative 5'-RACE with molecular barcodes. TCRdb independently ran MiXCR on the 5' RACE reads; one entry per CDR3 protein. The sample contains roughly 13,000 distinct CDR3 sequences, over 2.5% of which appear only once. This clonotype was observed at least ten times. Germline CDR1 SGDLS, CDR2 YYNGEE. The length of the CDR3 is 15 residues. Deletions cut 0 bases from V and 5 bases from J, with 14 bases between. The sequenced sample consisted of blood, either unsorted or a sorted T cell fraction (not recorded which). The TCR sequence derives from a male donor with ankylosing spondylitis or in good health (not recorded which). The V gene is TRBV9, the J gene TRBJ2-5; D might be TRBD1 or TRBD2, each matching 7 bases. CDR3 in amino acids: CASSVGGGGQETQYF. CDR3 sequence (DNA): TGTGCCAGCAGCGTAGGTGGCGGGGGACAGGAGACCCAGTACTTC. Full variable domain (remainder filled in from reference TRBV9 and TRBJ2-5): DSGVTQTPKHLITATGQRVTLRCSPRSGDLSVYWYQQSLDQGLQFLIQYYNGEERAKGNILERFSAQQFPDLHSELNLSSLELGDSALYFCASSVGGGGQETQYFGPGTRLLVL.